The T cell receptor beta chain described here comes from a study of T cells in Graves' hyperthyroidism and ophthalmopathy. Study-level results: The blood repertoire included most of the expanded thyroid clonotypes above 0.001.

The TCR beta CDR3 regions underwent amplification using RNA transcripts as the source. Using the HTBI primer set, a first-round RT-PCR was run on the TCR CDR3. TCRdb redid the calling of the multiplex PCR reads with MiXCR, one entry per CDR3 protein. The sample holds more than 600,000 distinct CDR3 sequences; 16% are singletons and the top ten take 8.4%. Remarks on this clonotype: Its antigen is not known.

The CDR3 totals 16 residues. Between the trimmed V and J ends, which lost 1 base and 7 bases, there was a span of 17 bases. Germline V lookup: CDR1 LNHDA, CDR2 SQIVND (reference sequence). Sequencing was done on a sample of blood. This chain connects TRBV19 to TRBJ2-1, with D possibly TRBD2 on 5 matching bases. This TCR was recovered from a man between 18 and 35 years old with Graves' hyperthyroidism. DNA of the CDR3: TGTGCCAGTAGTATAGGTGCGGGCCTCCCCCGGAATGAGCAGTTCTTC. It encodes CASSIGAGLPRNEQFF.